These 9 T cell receptor beta chains were all obtained from the same sample, sequenced in a study of blood T cells in healthy people across ages. Then a second PCR, running roughly 7 to 11 cycles, was carried out with a sample-barcoded 5' primer and a J-beta primer mix. TCRdb re-analysed the 5' RACE reads in MiXCR, keeping a single row per CDR3 protein. The sample has about 640,000 distinct CDR3 sequences, roughly three fifths seen once. Sequencing was done on a sample of blood. Receptor source: a man aged 55 to 69 in good health.

For this clonotype: A much larger clone sits a single nucleotide away, making a read error possible. The J gene is TRBJ2-1, the V gene TRBV10-3; 7 nucleotides agree with TRBD2. The CDR3 length is 15 residues. V gave up 3 bases and J gave up 0 bases; unmatched junction bases: 2. Germline loops: CDR1 ENHRY, CDR2 SYGVKD. CDR3: CAISEWGGSYNEQFF. The CDR3 DNA is TGTGCCATCAGTGAATGGGGGGGCTCCTACAATGAGCAGTTCTTC.

The chain employs TRBV20-1 and TRBJ2-1, with D maybe TRBD2 (6 bases). CDR3 size: 10 residues. Germline CDR1 reads DFQATT; CDR2 reads SNEGSKA (reference sequence). Trimming took off 5 bases at V and 12 bases at J, with 11 bases between the two ends. Written as DNA, the CDR3 is TGCAGTGCTCCACTGGGAGGGCAGTTCTTC. Translation gives CSAPLGGQFF.

This clonotype has more than one count but fewer than ten. This chain uses TRBV20-1 with TRBJ2-4; 9 bases map to TRBD2. TRBJ2-7 matches the DNA end more closely, so the J call is doubtful. Germline-derived CDR1 and CDR2 are DFQATT and SNEGSKA (reference sequence). CDR3 length: 16 residues. CDR3 sequence (DNA): TGCAGTGCTAGGGGGATTGAGGGACTAGCACCCAACGAGCAGTACTTC. Translating it yields CSARGIEGLAPNEQYF.

The J gene is TRBJ2-7, the V gene TRBV12-3 or TRBV12-4, with 9 bases fitting TRBD1. The J segment lost 2 bases and the V segment lost 6 bases, leaving 8 bases of the junction unmatched. CDR3 length: 15 amino acids. The CDR3 region is CASSPGQGVAYEQYF. The DNA of the CDR3 is TGTGCCAGCAGCCCGGGACAGGGAGTCGCCTACGAGCAGTACTTC.

This clonotype occurred many times. The chain combines TRBV10-3 with TRBJ1-6; no clear D. V was shortened by 5 bases and J by 0 bases, with 5 bases between the two germline ends. Germline V gene data show CDR1 as ENHRY and CDR2 as SYGVKD. CDR3 length: 14 amino acids. The CDR3 is CAISTVSYNSPLHF. CDR3 nucleotides: TGTGCCATCAGTACCGTCTCCTATAATTCACCCCTCCACTTT.

This chain links TRBV29-1 with TRBJ1-2; D gene ambiguous. CDR3 length: 12 amino acids. The germline CDR1 and CDR2 sequences are SQVTM and ANQGSEA. The germline V and J ends were trimmed by 1 base and 3 bases, with 6 bases remaining between them. The DNA for the CDR3 is TGCAGCGTTGAAGGGCTGGACTATGGCTACACCTTC. Residues: CSVEGLDYGYTF.

DNA for the CDR3: TGCAGTGCTAGAGTCGGGGCCCCAACTGAAGCTTTCTTT. Translation gives CSARVGAPTEAFF. The J gene is TRBJ1-1, the V gene TRBV20-1, with a weak D call TRBD1 (5 bases). Germline V gives CDR1 DFQATT, CDR2 SNEGSKA (reference sequence). The CDR3 is made up of 13 amino acids. Trimming removed 1 base at V and 5 bases at J, with 11 bases between.

The count of this clonotype is one. The CDR3: CSAFRVVENTQYF. CDR3 in DNA: TGCAGTGCCTTTCGCGTTGTTGAGAATACGCAGTATTTT. The chain recombines TRBV20-1 with TRBJ2-3; no clear D gene. V was shortened by 6 bases and J by 7 bases, with 17 bases between the two germline ends. Per the germline V gene, CDR1 is DFQATT and CDR2 is SNEGSKA (reference sequence). The CDR3 contains 13 residues.

The chain uses TRBV10-3 and TRBJ2-7, with 9 bases fitting TRBD1. CDR1 and CDR2 (germline): ENHRY, SYGVKD. Trimming removed 6 bases from V and 7 bases from J; junction bases left unmatched: 4. The CDR3 covers 12 residues. The CDR3: CAIRPGQGEQYF. DNA for the CDR3: TGTGCCATCAGGCCAGGACAGGGGGAGCAGTACTTC.